The sample holds one count of the clone carrying this T cell receptor (beta chain). In the original workflow: Reference gene primers were amplified, and this amplification served to estimate nucleated cell counts. Profiling relied on immunoSEQ multiplex PCR, and the TCRdb table lists in-frame clones only, not all of them. V, J and clone size derive from that table, while D and trimming were established from the DNA sequence. Of about 170,000 clones in the sample, 85% were seen once. The data derive from a study of blood T cell repertoires in COVID-19. Study summary: Sites across the United States, Italy and Spain contributed samples from acute and convalescent COVID-19. Sample material is recorded as cDNA or gDNA derived from T cells, B-cell-depleted T cells, or PBMCs.

Patients at the Seattle site were enrolled during active infection and followed longitudinally. Germline CDR1 reads LNHDA; CDR2 reads SQIVND (reference sequence). The CDR3 runs to 13 residues. J lost 5 bases, V lost 6 bases, and 6 bases had no gene match. Sequencing was carried out using peripheral blood. The chain has TRBV19 and TRBJ2-7, with 8 bases identical to TRBD1. This clonotype was sampled from a woman aged 80 or older with COVID-19, enrolled during active disease. This CDR3 reads CASSQGARDEQYF. CDR3 nucleotides: TGTGCCAGTAGCCAGGGGGCGCGGGACGAGCAGTACTTC.